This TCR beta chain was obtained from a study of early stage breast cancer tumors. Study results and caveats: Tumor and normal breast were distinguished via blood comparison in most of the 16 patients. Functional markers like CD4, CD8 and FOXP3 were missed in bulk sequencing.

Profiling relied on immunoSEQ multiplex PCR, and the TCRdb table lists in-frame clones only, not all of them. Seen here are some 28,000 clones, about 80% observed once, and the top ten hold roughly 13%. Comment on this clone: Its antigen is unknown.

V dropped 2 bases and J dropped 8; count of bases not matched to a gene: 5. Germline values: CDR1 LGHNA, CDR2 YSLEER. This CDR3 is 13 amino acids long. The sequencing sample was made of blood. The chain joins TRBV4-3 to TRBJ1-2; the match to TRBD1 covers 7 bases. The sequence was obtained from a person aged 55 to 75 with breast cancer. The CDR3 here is CASSQNGQEGYTF. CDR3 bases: TGCGCCAGCAGCCAAAACGGACAGGAGGGCTACACCTTC.